Below, 7 T cell receptor beta chains from the same sample are listed, as sequenced in a study of blood T cell repertoires in COVID-19. TCRdb keeps only in-frame clones here, not all; method: immunoSEQ multiplex PCR. The sample carries over 150,000 clones, 75% to 90% recorded once. The sequenced sample was PBMCs or T cells enriched from blood (not recorded which). The origin of the receptors is a woman in her fifties or sixties who had recovered from COVID-19.

This sequence joins TRBV7-9 and TRBJ1-6, with 7 bases identical to TRBD1. The junction had 5 bases not matched to a gene; V was cut back by 1 base and J by 2 bases. CDR1 SEHNR and CDR2 FQNEAQ come from the germline V gene (reference sequence). The CDR3 covers 17 residues. CDR3 sequence: CASSLVNRGTYNSPLHF. In DNA form, the CDR3 reads TGTGCCAGCAGCTTAGTGAACAGGGGCACCTATAATTCACCCCTCCACTTT.

CDR3 in amino acids: CASSESIGSETYEQYF. CDR3 nucleotides: TGCGCCAGCAGTGAGTCGATAGGGAGCGAAACCTACGAGCAGTACTTC. This chain connects TRBV10-1 to TRBJ2-7, with D maybe TRBD2 (5 bases). The CDR3 is 16 amino acids. Germline lookup yields CDR1 WNHNN and CDR2 SYGVQD (reference sequence). V was pared by 0 bases and J by 2 bases, with 14 bases between.

The chain carries TRBV9 and TRBJ1-2; D gene ambiguous. This CDR3 spans 12 amino acids. From germline, CDR1 is SGDLS and CDR2 YYNGEE. Trimming removed 7 bases from V and 1 base from J, with 8 bases in between. Here the CDR3 reads CASGGGNYGYTF. The CDR3 coding sequence is TGTGCCAGCGGCGGAGGTAACTATGGCTACACCTTC. Variable domain in full (rest from reference TRBV9 and TRBJ1-2): DSGVTQTPKHLITATGQRVTLRCSPRSGDLSVYWYQQSLDQGLQFLIQYYNGEERAKGNILERFSAQQFPDLHSELNLSSLELGDSALYFCASGGGNYGYTFGSGTRLTVV.

The chain carries TRBV29-1 and TRBJ1-4; TRBD1 is a possible D gene (6 bases). The CDR3 consists of 15 residues. Trimming pared 1 base from V and 4 bases from J, leaving 13 bases between. Per germline, CDR1 SQVTM and CDR2 ANQGSEA. In DNA form, the CDR3 reads TGCAGCGTTGAAGTGGGGGGGGCTCTTAATGAAAAACTGTTTTTT. Its translation is CSVEVGGALNEKLFF.

This clone was seen more than once but under ten times. V and J are TRBV5-6 and TRBJ2-1; 11 positions match TRBD2. The CDR3 covers 16 residues. Trimming at V came to 2 bases and at J to 7 bases, leaving 8 bases not matched to a gene. Germline-derived CDR1 and CDR2 are SGHDT and YYEEEE. The CDR3, as DNA: TGTGCCAGCAGCTTCCTAGCGGGGGGCTCCAGAAATGAGCAGTTCTTC. Its translation is CASSFLAGGSRNEQFF. Complete variable domain (other parts from reference TRBV5-6 and TRBJ2-1): DAGVTQSPTHLIKTRGQQVTLRCSPKSGHDTVSWYQQALGQGPQFIFQYYEEEERQRGNFPDRFSGHQFPNYSSELNVNALLLGDSALYLCASSFLAGGSRNEQFFGPGTRLTVL.

This chain uses TRBV12-5 with TRBJ2-3; possible D gene TRBD2, 5 bases. The germline CDR1 and CDR2 sequences are LGHNT and FRNRAP. CDR3 length: 21 residues. V was cut by 10 bases and J by 1 base, with 36 bases left in between. CDR3: CANAPRPPRDPPGPGTDTQYF. The DNA for the CDR3 is TGTGCTAATGCACCGAGGCCACCACGGGATCCCCCAGGACCAGGCACAGATACGCAGTATTTT. The full variable domain, with the rest looked up from reference TRBV12-5 and TRBJ2-3, is DARVTQTPRHKVTEMGQEVTMRCQPILGHNTVFWYRQTMMQGLELLAYFRNRAPLDDSGMPKDRFSAEMPDATLATLKIQPSEPRDSAVYFCANAPRPPRDPPGPGTDTQYFGPGTRLTVL.

This clone was detected only a few times. The V call is TRBV5-1, the J call TRBJ2-1, with D possibly matching TRBD1 (6 bases). From germline, CDR1 is SGHRS and CDR2 YFSETQ. V dropped 3 bases and J dropped 8 bases, with 12 bases sitting between them. The CDR3 totals 13 residues. This chain's CDR3 is CASSWQQGDEQFF. The CDR3 DNA is TGCGCCAGCAGCTGGCAACAGGGAGATGAGCAGTTCTTC.